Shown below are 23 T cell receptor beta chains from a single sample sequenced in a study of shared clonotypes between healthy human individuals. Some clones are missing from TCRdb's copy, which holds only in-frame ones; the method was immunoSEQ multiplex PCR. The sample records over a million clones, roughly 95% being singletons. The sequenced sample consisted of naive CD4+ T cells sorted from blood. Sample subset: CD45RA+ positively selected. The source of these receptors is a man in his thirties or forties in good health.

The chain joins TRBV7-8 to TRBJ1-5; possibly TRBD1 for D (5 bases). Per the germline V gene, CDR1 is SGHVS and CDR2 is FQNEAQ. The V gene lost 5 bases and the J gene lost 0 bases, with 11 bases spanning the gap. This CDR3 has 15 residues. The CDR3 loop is CASSQAGSSNQPQHF. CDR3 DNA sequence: TGTGCCAGCAGCCAGGCAGGGTCTAGCAATCAGCCCCAGCATTTT.

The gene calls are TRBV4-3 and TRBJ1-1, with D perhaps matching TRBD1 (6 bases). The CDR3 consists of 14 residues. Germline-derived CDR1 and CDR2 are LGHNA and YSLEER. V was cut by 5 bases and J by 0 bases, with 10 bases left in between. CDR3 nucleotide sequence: TGCGCCAGCAGCTACAGGGCCTTGAACACTGAAGCTTTCTTT. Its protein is CASSYRALNTEAFF.

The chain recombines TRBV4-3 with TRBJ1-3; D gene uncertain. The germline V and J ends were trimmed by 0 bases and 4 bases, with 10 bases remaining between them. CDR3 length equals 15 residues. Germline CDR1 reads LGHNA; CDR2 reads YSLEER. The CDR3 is CASSQDVGSGNTIYF. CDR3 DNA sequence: TGCGCCAGCAGCCAAGATGTAGGCTCCGGAAACACCATATATTTT.

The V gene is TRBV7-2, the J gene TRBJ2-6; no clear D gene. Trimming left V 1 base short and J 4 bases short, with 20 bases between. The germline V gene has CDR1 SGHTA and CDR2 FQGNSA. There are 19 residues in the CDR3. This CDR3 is CASSLVLTQVLGGANVLTF. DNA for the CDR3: TGTGCCAGCAGCTTAGTCTTGACCCAGGTCCTGGGGGGGGCCAACGTCCTGACTTTC.

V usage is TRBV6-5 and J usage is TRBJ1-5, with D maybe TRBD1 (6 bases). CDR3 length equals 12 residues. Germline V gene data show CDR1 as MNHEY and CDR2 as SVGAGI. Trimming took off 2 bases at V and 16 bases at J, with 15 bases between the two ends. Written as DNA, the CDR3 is TGTGCCAGCAGTTACCCGCGGACAGACCAACATTTT. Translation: CASSYPRTDQHF.

CDR3 in amino acids: CASSPTGGPSNQPQHF. The CDR3 DNA reads as TGTGCCAGCTCACCAACAGGGGGCCCTAGCAATCAGCCCCAGCATTTT. This chain connects TRBV18 to TRBJ1-5, with 9 bases aligning to TRBD1. After removal of 2 bases from V and 0 bases from J, the junction contained 2 bases not matched to a gene. Germline loops: CDR1 KGHSH, CDR2 LQKENI. CDR3 length equals 16 residues.

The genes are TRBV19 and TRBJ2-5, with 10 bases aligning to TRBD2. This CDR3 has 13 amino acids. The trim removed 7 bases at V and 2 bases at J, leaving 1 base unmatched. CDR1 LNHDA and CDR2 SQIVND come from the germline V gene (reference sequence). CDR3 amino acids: CASKGLAQETQYF. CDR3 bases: TGTGCCAGTAAGGGACTAGCGCAAGAGACCCAGTACTTC.

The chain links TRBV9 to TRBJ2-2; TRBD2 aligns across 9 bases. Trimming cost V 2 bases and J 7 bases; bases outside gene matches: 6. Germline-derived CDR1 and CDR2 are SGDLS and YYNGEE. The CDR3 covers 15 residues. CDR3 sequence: CASSVVSGRNGELFF. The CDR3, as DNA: TGTGCCAGCAGCGTGGTTAGCGGGAGAAACGGGGAGCTGTTTTTT.

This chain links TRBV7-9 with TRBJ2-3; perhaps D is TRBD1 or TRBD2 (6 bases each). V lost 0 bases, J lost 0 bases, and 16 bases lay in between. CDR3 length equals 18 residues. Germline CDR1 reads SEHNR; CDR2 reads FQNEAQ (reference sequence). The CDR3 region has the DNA TGTGCCAGCAGCTTAGCACTCGGGGGCTCGACTAGCACAGATACGCAGTATTTT. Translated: CASSLALGGSTSTDTQYF.

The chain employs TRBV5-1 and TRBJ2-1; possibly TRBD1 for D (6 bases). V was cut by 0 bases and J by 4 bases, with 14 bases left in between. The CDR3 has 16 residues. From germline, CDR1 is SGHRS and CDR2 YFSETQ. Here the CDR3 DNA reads TGCGCCAGCAGCTTGGCCGGGACAAATAATTACAATGAGCAGTTCTTC. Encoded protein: CASSLAGTNNYNEQFF.

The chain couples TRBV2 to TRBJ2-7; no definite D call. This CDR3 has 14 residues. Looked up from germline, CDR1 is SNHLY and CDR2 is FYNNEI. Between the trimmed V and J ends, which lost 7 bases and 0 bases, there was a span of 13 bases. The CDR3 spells CASTMSASSYEQYF. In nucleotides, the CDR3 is TGTGCCAGCACTATGTCGGCGAGCTCCTACGAGCAGTACTTC.

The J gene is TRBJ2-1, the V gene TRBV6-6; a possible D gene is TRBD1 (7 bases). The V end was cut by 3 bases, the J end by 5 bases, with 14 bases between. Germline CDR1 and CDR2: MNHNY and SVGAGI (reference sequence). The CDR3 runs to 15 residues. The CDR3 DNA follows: TGTGCCAGCAGTTATTCGGAGGGGGCCGACAATGAGCAGTTCTTC. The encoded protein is CASSYSEGADNEQFF.

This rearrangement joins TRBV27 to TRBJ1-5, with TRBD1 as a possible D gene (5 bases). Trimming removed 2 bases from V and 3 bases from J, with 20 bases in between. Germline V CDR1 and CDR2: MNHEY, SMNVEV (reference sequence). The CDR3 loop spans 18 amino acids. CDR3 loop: CASSLRGGGASNNQPQHF. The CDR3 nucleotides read TGTGCCAGCAGTTTAAGGGGAGGAGGGGCGAGTAACAATCAGCCCCAGCATTTT.

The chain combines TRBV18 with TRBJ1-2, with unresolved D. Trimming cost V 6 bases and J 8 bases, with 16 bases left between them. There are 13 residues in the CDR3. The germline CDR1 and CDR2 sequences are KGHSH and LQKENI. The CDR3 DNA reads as TGTGCCAGCTCTCCAAGTTGGGAGGGCGGCTACACCTTC. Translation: CASSPSWEGGYTF.

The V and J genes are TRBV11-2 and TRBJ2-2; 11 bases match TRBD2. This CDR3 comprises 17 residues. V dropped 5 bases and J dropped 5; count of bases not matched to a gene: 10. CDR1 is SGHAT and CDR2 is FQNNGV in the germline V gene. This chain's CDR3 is CASSAGLAAQLTGELFF. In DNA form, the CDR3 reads TGTGCCAGCAGCGCGGGACTAGCGGCCCAGTTAACCGGGGAGCTGTTTTTT.

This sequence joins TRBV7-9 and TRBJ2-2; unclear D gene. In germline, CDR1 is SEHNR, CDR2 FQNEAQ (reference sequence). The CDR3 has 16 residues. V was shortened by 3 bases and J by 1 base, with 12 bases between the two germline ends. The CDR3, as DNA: TGTGCCAGCAGCTTTTTTTTACTGTTGAACACCGGGGAGCTGTTTTTT. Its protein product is CASSFFLLLNTGELFF.

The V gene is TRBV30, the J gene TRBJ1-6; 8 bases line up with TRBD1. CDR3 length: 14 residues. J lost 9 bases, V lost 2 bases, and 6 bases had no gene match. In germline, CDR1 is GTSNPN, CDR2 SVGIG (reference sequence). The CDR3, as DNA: TGTGCCTGGAGTTCAGGACAGGGTTCTTCACCCCTCCACTTT. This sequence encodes CAWSSGQGSSPLHF.

The CDR3 DNA reads as TGTGCCAGTAGTATCTTCGGGGGACGTGTCCAAGAGACCCAGTACTTC. This gives the protein CASSIFGGRVQETQYF. The chain recombines TRBV19 with TRBJ2-5; weak D call: TRBD2 (6 bases). In germline, CDR1 is LNHDA, CDR2 SQIVND (reference sequence). The CDR3 runs to 16 residues. Trimming removed 3 bases from V and 1 base from J, with 15 bases in between.

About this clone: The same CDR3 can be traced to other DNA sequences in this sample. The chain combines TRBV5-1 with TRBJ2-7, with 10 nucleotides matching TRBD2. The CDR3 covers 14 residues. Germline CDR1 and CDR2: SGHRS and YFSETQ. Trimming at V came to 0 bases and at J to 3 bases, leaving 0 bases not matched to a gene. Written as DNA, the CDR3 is TGCGCCAGCAGCTTGGCTAGCGGGAGCTACGAGCAGTACTTC. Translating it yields CASSLASGSYEQYF.

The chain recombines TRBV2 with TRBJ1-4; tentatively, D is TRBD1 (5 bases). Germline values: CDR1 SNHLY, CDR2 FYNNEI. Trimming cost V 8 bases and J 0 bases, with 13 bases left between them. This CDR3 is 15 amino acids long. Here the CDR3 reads CASGRGGTTNEKLFF. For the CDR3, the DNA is TGTGCCAGCGGGAGGGGTGGGACAACTAATGAAAAACTGTTTTTT. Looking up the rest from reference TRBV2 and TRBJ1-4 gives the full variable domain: EPEVTQTPSHQVTQMGQEVILRCVPISNHLYFYWYRQILGQKVEFLVSFYNNEISEKSEIFDDQFSVERPDGSNFTLKIRSTKLEDSAMYFCASGRGGTTNEKLFFGSGTQLSVL.

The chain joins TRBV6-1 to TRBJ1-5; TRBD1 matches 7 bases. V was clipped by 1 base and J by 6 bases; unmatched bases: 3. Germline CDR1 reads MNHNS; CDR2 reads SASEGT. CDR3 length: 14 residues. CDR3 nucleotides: TGTGCCAGCAGTGAAGAAGGGGGCTCTCAGCCCCAGCATTTT. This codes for CASSEEGGSQPQHF.

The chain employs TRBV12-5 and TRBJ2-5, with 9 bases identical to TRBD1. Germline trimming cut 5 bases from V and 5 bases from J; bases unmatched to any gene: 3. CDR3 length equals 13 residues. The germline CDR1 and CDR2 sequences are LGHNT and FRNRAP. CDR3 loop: CASGTGGSETQYF. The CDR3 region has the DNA TGTGCTAGTGGTACAGGGGGCAGTGAGACCCAGTACTTC.

The CDR3 loop reads CASSVGSQPSYEQYF. CDR3 coding DNA: TGTGCCAGCAGCGTAGGTAGCCAGCCCTCCTACGAGCAGTACTTC. The V call is TRBV9, the J call TRBJ2-7; D gene unclear. The CDR3 extends over 15 amino acids. V lost 0 bases and J lost 0, with 10 bases in between. Germline lookup yields CDR1 SGDLS and CDR2 YYNGEE.